Listed here is a single T cell receptor beta chain. Antigen unknown. This sample was included in a study of shared clonotypes between healthy human individuals. Study conclusions and caveats: Around 5% was the fraction of naive CD4 clonotypes found shared across several donors. Among non-shared clonotypes, generation probabilities were lower than among those shared by all four donors.

After removal of 2 bases from V and 5 bases from J, the junction contained 20 bases not matched to a gene. The CDR3 totals 21 residues. From germline, CDR1 is SGHDN and CDR2 FVKESK. The assay was immunoSEQ multiplex PCR, and TCRdb's table has in-frame clones only and misses some. The sample shows roughly 2,500,000 clones, approximately 94% of them seen only once. There were only Caucasian adults among the donors, and all lived in Nashville, Tennessee. This receptor was obtained from a man between 18 and 35 years old in good health. Some clones in this sample may be carry-over from other donors' samples. The sample was naive CD4+ T cells from PBMCs. Subset noted: CD45RA+ positively selected. V gene TRBV14 combines with J gene TRBJ2-7; the match to TRBD2 covers 14 bases. The CDR3 DNA reads as TGTGCCAGCAGCCAATCCTACGCGGGACTAGCGGGAGTCCGGAGCGGGGACGAGCAGTACTTC. It codes for CASSQSYAGLAGVRSGDEQYF.